Sequencing of this TCR beta chain was carried out in a study of shared clonotypes between healthy human individuals. The germline CDR1 and CDR2 sequences are MNHEY and SVGAGI. The ends were cut back, 3 bases at V and 2 bases at J, with 8 bases in the middle. This CDR3 comprises 15 residues. With respect to this clone: No antigen is known for it.

Assay runs were performed at deep level. This table comes from immunoSEQ multiplex PCR, and its TCRdb copy is limited to in-frame clones, with some not included. The sample consists of a few million clones, around 94% of them appearing once. Study outcomes and limitations: The naive CD4 repertoires of a handful of donors were compared, and around 5% of clonotypes were shared.

The sequencing sample was made of naive CD4+ T cells sorted from blood. The subset: CD45RA+ positively selected. The genes are TRBV6-5 and TRBJ1-6; D call uncertain. The clonotype originates from a man aged 18 to 35 in good health. CDR3 sequence: CASSYEPPYNSPLHF. The CDR3 nucleotides read TGTGCCAGCAGTTATGAACCCCCCTATAATTCACCCCTCCACTTT.